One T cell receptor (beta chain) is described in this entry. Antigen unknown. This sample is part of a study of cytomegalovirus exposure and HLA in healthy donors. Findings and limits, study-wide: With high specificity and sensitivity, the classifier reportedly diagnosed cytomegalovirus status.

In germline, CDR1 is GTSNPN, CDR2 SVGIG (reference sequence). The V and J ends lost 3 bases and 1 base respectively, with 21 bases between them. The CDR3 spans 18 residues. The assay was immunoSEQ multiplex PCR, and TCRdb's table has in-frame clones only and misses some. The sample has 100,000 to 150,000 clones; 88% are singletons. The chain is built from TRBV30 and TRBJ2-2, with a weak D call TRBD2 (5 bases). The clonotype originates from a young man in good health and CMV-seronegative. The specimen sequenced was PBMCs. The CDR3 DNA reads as TGTGCCTGGAGCCGCAGAAAAGGAAAGGACTGGAACACCGGGGAGCTGTTTTTT. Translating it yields CAWSRRKGKDWNTGELFF. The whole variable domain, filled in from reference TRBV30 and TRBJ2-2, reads SQTIHQWPATLVQPVGSPLSLECTVEGTSNPNLYWYRQAAGRGLQLLFYSVGIGQISSEVPQNLSASRPQDRQFILSSKKLLLSDSGFYLCAWSRRKGKDWNTGELFFGEGSRLTVL.